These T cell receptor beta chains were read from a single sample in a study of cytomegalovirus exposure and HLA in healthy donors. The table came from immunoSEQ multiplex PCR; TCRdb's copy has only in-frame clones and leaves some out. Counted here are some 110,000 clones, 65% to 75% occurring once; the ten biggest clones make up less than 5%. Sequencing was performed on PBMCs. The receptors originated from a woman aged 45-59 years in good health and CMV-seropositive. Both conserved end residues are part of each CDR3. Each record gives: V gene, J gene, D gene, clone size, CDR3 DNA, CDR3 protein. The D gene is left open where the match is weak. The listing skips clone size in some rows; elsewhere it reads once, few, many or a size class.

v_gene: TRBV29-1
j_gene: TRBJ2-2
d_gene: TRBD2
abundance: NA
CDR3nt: TGCAGCGCCGTGACTAGCGGGGGGGCCGGTACCGGGGAGCTGTTTTTT
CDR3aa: CSAVTSGGAGTGELFF

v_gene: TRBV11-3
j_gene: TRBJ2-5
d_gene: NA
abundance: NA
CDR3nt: TGTGCCAGCAGCTTAGGACCGTCCGGGAAAGAGACCCAGTACTTC
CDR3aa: CASSLGPSGKETQYF

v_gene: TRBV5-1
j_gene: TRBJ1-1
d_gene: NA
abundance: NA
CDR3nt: TGCGCCAGCAGCTTGGCGGGGGGCGGCGGTGAAGCTTTCTTT
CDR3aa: CASSLAGGGGEAFF

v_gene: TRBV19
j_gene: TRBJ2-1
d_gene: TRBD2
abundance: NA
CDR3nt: TGTGCCAGTAGTATAGGCGGGGGGGCCCGAAATGAGCAGTTCTTC
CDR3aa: CASSIGGGARNEQFF

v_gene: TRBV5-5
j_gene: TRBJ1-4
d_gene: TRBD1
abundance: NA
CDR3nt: TGTGCCAGCAGCCCCGACAGGGTCCGTGAAAAACTGTTTTTT
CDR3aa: CASSPDRVREKLFF

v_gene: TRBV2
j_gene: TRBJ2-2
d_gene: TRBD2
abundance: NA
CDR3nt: TGTGCCAGCAGTGAAGCGCGTGGTAGCGGGGGGCCGAACACCGGGGAGCTGTTTTTT
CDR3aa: CASSEARGSGGPNTGELFF

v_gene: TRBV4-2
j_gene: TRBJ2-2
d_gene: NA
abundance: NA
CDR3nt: TGTGCCAGCAGCCATGTGGGGGGAGCCGGGGAGCTGTTTTTT
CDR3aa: CASSHVGGAGELFF

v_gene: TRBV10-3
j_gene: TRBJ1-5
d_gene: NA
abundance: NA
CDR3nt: TGTGCCATCAGTGAGCGATCGGGGGGGGATAGCAATCAGCCCCAGCATTTT
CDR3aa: CAISERSGGDSNQPQHF

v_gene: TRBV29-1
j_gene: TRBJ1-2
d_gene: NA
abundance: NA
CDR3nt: TGCAGCGTTGAAGAAGTGGGACAAAGAAAATTTAACTATGGCTACACCTTC
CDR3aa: CSVEEVGQRKFNYGYTF

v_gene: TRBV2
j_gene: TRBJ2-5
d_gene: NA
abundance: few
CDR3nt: TGTGCCAGCAGTGAAGATTACAGAGATAAGTACTTC
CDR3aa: CASSEDYRDKYF

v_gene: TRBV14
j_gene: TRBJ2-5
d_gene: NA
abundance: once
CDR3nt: TGTGCCAGCAGCCAGTGGTCGGGACAAGCCCAGTACTTC
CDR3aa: CASSQWSGQAQYF

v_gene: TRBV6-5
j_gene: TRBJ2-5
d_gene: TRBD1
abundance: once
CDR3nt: TGTGCCACCGCCGAGACAGGGGGAGAGACCCAGTACTTC
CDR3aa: CATAETGGETQYF

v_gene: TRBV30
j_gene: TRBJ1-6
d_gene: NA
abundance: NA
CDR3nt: TGTGCCTGGAGCCCGGGAGGGGATTCACCCCTCCACTTT
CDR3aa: CAWSPGGDSPLHF

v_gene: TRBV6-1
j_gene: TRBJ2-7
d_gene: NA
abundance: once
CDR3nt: TGTGCCAGCGAAAGCGGACAGACCTACGAGCAGTACTTC
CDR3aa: CASESGQTYEQYF

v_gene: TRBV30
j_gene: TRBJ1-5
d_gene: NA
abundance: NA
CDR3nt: TGTGCCTTGGGCCCCAATAGCAATCAGCCCCAGCATTTT
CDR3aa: CALGPNSNQPQHF

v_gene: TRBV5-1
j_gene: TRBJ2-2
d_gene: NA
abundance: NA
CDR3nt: TGCGCCAGCAGCCCCTTAATTCAGGACACCGGGGAGCTGTTTTTT
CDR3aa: CASSPLIQDTGELFF

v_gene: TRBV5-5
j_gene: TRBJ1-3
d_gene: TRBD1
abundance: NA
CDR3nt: TGTGCCAGCAGCTTGGGGACAGGGGCGAGAAACACCATATATTTT
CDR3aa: CASSLGTGARNTIYF

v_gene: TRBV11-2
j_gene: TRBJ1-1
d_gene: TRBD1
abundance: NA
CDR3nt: TGTGCCAGCAGCGTAGGACAGGCCACTGAAGCTTTCTTT
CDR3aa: CASSVGQATEAFF

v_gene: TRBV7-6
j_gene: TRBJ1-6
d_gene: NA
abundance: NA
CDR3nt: TGTGCCAGCAGCTTAGGACAGAGCTCCTATAATTCACCCCTCCACTTT
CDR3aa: CASSLGQSSYNSPLHF